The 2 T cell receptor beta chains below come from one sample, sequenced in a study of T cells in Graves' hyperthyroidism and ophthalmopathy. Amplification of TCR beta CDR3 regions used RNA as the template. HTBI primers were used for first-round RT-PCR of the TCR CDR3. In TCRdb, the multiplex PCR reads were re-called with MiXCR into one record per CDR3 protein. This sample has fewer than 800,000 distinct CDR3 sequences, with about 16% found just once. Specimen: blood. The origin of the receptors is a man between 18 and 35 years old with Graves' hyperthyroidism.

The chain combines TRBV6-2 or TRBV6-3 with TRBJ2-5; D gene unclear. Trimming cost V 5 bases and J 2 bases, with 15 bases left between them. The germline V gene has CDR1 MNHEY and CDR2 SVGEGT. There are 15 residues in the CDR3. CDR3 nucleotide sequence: TGTGCCAGCAGTGCAACAGACGGACCTCAAGAGACCCAGTACTTC. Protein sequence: CASSATDGPQETQYF.

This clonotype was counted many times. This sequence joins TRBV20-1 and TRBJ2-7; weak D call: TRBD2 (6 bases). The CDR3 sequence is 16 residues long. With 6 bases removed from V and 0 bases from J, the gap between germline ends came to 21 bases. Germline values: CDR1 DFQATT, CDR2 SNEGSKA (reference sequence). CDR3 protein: CSARCKEGPFSYEQYF. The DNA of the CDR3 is TGCAGTGCAAGATGTAAGGAGGGGCCGTTCTCCTACGAGCAGTACTTC.